This is a list of T cell receptor beta chains from one sample in a study of PD-L1 blockade in urothelial cancer. Sequencing used immunoSEQ multiplex PCR; TCRdb keeps in-frame clones, though not all of them. The sample lists tens of thousands of clones; approximately 90% were seen once. This material consisted of PBMCs, taken around atezolizumab (anti-PD-L1) treatment. The source of these receptors is a man between 60 and 70 years old with urothelial cancer. Both conserved end residues are part of each CDR3. The order of the fields is V gene, D gene, CDR3 protein. The D gene is left open where the match is weak.

v_call: TRBV6-4
d_call: .
cdr3_aa: CASTLARTYEQYF

v_call: TRBV5-4
d_call: TRBD1
cdr3_aa: CASSAQGEKLFF

v_call: TRBV30
d_call: .
cdr3_aa: CAWSWGGADAGELFF

v_call: TRBV11-2
d_call: .
cdr3_aa: CASSRDGVGTYEQYF

v_call: TRBV18
d_call: TRBD1
cdr3_aa: CASSPGGTGGQQPQHF

v_call: TRBV5-6
d_call: .
cdr3_aa: CASSLLSYEQYF

v_call: TRBV6-6
d_call: .
cdr3_aa: CASSYSAGSNEQFF

v_call: TRBV5-1
d_call: .
cdr3_aa: CASSLAGNSYNEQFF

v_call: TRBV4-1
d_call: .
cdr3_aa: CASSPKVGVISTDTQYF

v_call: TRBV19
d_call: .
cdr3_aa: CASSIGQDGMYIQYF

v_call: TRBV2
d_call: TRBD1
cdr3_aa: CASSGTGTPYEQYF

v_call: TRBV6-1
d_call: TRBD1
cdr3_aa: CASSNQDRDGYEQYF

v_call: TRBV2
d_call: TRBD1
cdr3_aa: CASSEGWSGQGTDTQYF

v_call: TRBV7-2
d_call: .
cdr3_aa: CASSSRQGSLYGYTF

v_call: TRBV28
d_call: TRBD2
cdr3_aa: CASSPRTSGARNEQFF

v_call: TRBV5-1
d_call: .
cdr3_aa: CASSPRKSGDQGWNEQFF